The 26 T cell receptor beta chains below were found in one sample sequenced in a study of vaccination and CD4 T cells after COVID-19. This sample's treatment: approximately 9-day PBMC culture with coronavirus spike peptide pools or control peptides (ViraFEST assay). The Oncomine TCR Beta short-read assay was what sequenced the DNA obtained from cultured CD4+ T cells. TCRdb analysed the PCR reads with MiXCR anew, one entry per CDR3 protein. The table lists 10,000 to 15,000 distinct CDR3 sequences, under 50% of them singletons. The antigens of these receptors remain unknown. The material sequenced was CD4+ T cells from blood, cultured in vitro, taken before SARS-CoV-2 vaccination. The origin of the receptors is a human donor who had recovered from COVID-19.

This clonotype was seen a few times. The gene calls are TRBV11-3 and TRBJ2-5, with a tentative D call TRBD2 (6 bases). CDR3 size: 12 residues. Trimming cost V 2 bases and J 5 bases, with 6 bases left between them. The germline V gene encodes CDR1 SGHNT and CDR2 YENEEA. In DNA form, the CDR3 reads TGTGCCAGCAGCTTAAGCGGGGAGACCCAGTACTTC. Encoded protein: CASSLSGETQYF.

This clonotype appeared a few times. J is TRBJ2-7 and V is TRBV20-1; 10 bases line up with TRBD2. Germline V lookup: CDR1 DFQATT, CDR2 SNEGSKA (reference sequence). The CDR3 runs to 13 residues. Trimming cost V 3 bases and J 5 bases; bases outside gene matches: 4. This CDR3 is CSASSGRSDEQYF. The CDR3 DNA follows: TGCAGTGCTAGTAGCGGGAGGAGCGACGAGCAGTACTTC.

The genes are TRBV20-1 and TRBJ2-2, with TRBD1 identical over 8 bases. V gave up 0 bases and J gave up 2 bases; unmatched junction bases: 11. The length of the CDR3 is 18 residues. Germline CDR1 and CDR2: DFQATT and SNEGSKA (reference sequence). The CDR3: CSARDLLSGGLNTGELFF. Written as DNA, the CDR3 is TGCAGTGCTAGAGATCTCCTATCAGGGGGCCTAAACACCGGGGAGCTGTTTTTT.

The rearrangement links TRBV7-2 to TRBJ2-5; D remains ambiguous. V lost 2 bases to trimming and J lost 1 base, with 11 bases between them. Germline assignment: CDR1 SGHTA and CDR2 FQGNSA. The CDR3 is made up of 15 amino acids. DNA for the CDR3: TGTGCCAGCAGCTTATATGTATCATTCCAAGAGACCCAGTACTTC. It yields the protein CASSLYVSFQETQYF. The complete variable domain, with remaining parts taken from reference TRBV7-2 and TRBJ2-5, reads GAGVSQSPSNKVTEKGKDVELRCDPISGHTALYWYRQSLGQGLEFLIYFQGNSAPDKSGLPSDRFSAERTGGSVSTLTIQRTQQEDSAVYLCASSLYVSFQETQYFGPGTRLLVL.

The chain has TRBV6-1 and TRBJ2-7; 11 bases match TRBD2. The ends lost 6 bases at V and 4 bases at J; junction bases unmatched: 2. The length of the CDR3 is 13 residues. Germline-derived CDR1 and CDR2 are MNHNS and SASEGT. As DNA, the CDR3 is TGTGCCAGCAGGGCTAGCGGGAGGTACGAGCAGTACTTC. Its translation is CASRASGRYEQYF.

The V call is TRBV12-3 or TRBV12-4, the J call TRBJ1-5; D is unclear. The CDR3 has 13 residues. Trimming cost V 7 bases and J 2 bases, with 9 bases left between them. The CDR3 region has the DNA TGTGCCAGCACCCGGGGAGGCAATCAGCCCCAGCATTTT. It is translated as CASTRGGNQPQHF.

The V call is TRBV7-2, the J call TRBJ2-5; TRBD1 agrees at 7 bases. CDR3 size: 13 residues. V was clipped by 4 bases and J by 4 bases; unmatched bases: 3. Germline lookup yields CDR1 SGHTA and CDR2 FQGNSA. The CDR3 sequence is CASSYNRGETQYF. The CDR3 DNA is TGTGCCAGCAGCTACAACAGGGGAGAGACCCAGTACTTC.

This clonotype was seen more than once but under ten times. The genes are TRBV7-8 and TRBJ1-1; D unclear. The germline gives CDR1 SGHVS, CDR2 FQNEAQ. Trimming removed 7 bases at V and 1 base at J, with 13 bases between. The CDR3 has 14 amino acids. The CDR3 DNA reads as TGTGCCAGCAACACAGTAGTCGGGAACACTGAAGCTTTCTTT. Translating it yields CASNTVVGNTEAFF.

The chain carries TRBV20-1 and TRBJ2-3; 10 bases fit TRBD2. The ends lost 2 bases at V and 4 bases at J; junction bases unmatched: 6. Germline V gene data show CDR1 as DFQATT and CDR2 as SNEGSKA (reference sequence). The CDR3 covers 15 residues. The CDR3 reads CSARTSGNWADTQYF. The CDR3 DNA follows: TGCAGTGCTAGAACTAGCGGGAATTGGGCAGATACGCAGTATTTT.

The chain links TRBV19 to TRBJ1-2, with a possible D match to TRBD1 (6 bases). This CDR3 is 16 amino acids long. Trimming removed 0 bases from V and 2 bases from J, with 13 bases in between. Germline V gives CDR1 LNHDA, CDR2 SQIVND (reference sequence). The chain's CDR3 is CASSIDAQGKNYGYTF. The CDR3 DNA reads as TGTGCCAGTAGTATAGATGCCCAGGGGAAAAACTATGGCTACACCTTC.

V is TRBV24-1 and J is TRBJ1-1; D is perhaps TRBD1 (6 bases). The V and J ends lost 4 bases and 5 bases respectively, with 16 bases between them. This CDR3 contains 15 residues. Germline CDR1 KGHDR, CDR2 SFDVKD. The CDR3 protein is CATSDQTYGQTEAFF. The DNA of the CDR3 is TGTGCCACCAGTGACCAGACATACGGACAGACTGAAGCTTTCTTT.

The chain couples TRBV7-2 to TRBJ1-6; D is unresolved. Trimming removed 3 bases from V and 8 bases from J, with 17 bases in between. Germline CDR1 SGHTA, CDR2 FQGNSA. The CDR3 sequence is 16 residues long. The CDR3 DNA follows: TGTGCCAGCAGCTTCCGTCCGAGGGAGGGAGATTCACCCCTCCACTTT. Translation: CASSFRPREGDSPLHF. The full variable domain, with the rest looked up from reference TRBV7-2 and TRBJ1-6, is GAGVSQSPSNKVTEKGKDVELRCDPISGHTALYWYRQSLGQGLEFLIYFQGNSAPDKSGLPSDRFSAERTGGSVSTLTIQRTQQEDSAVYLCASSFRPREGDSPLHFGNGTRLTVT.

The chain is built from TRBV18 and TRBJ2-7; the D call may be TRBD1 or TRBD2 (5 bases each). Germline-derived CDR1 and CDR2 are KGHSH and LQKENI. Trimming took 4 bases from V and 7 from J, leaving 23 bases between them. The CDR3 totals 16 residues. CDR3 sequence (DNA): TGTGCCAGCTCACTAGCTACCGGGACCGGTTCTGGGGAGCAGTACTTC. Protein: CASSLATGTGSGEQYF. Full variable domain (remainder filled in from reference TRBV18 and TRBJ2-7): NAGVMQNPRHLVRRRGQEARLRCSPMKGHSHVYWYRQLPEEGLKFMVYLQKENIIDESGMPKERFSAEFPKEGPSILRIQQVVRGDSAAYFCASSLATGTGSGEQYFGPGTRLTVT.

Only a few counts were recorded for this clonotype. This rearrangement joins TRBV11-2 to TRBJ2-5, with D possibly being TRBD1 (6 bases). The CDR3 spans 14 residues. The germline V gene has CDR1 SGHAT and CDR2 FQNNGV. Deletions cut 1 base from V and 1 base from J, with 7 bases between. The CDR3 protein is CASSLAGVQETQYF. The DNA for the CDR3 is TGTGCCAGCAGCTTAGCAGGGGTCCAAGAGACCCAGTACTTC.

The chain couples TRBV25-1 to TRBJ2-2, with D perhaps TRBD1 (5 bases). Per germline, CDR1 MGHDK and CDR2 SYGVNS. Trimming stripped 5 bases from V and 4 bases from J, with 11 bases between. The CDR3 loop spans 14 amino acids. CDR3: CASSTYDSTGELFF. The CDR3 region has the DNA TGTGCCAGCAGTACTTACGACAGCACCGGGGAGCTGTTTTTT.

The rearrangement uses TRBV21-1 and TRBJ1-3. TRBV21-1 is recorded as a pseudogene. The length of the CDR3 is 12 residues. The DNA for the CDR3 is TGTGCCAGCGGAACGGACTTTATCACCATATATTTT. The encoded protein is CASGTDFITIYF.

This sequence joins TRBV5-4 and TRBJ1-2; TRBD1 might be the D (6 bases). The V and J ends lost 0 bases and 2 bases respectively, with 11 bases between them. There are 15 residues in the CDR3. The germline V gene encodes CDR1 SGHNT and CDR2 YYREEE (reference sequence). The CDR3 spells CASSLEAGENYGYTF. The CDR3 bases are TGTGCCAGCAGCTTGGAAGCAGGGGAGAACTATGGCTACACCTTC.

This clonotype occurred a few times. The chain combines TRBV6-5 with TRBJ1-1; D may be TRBD1 (6 bases). This CDR3 has 14 residues. V was shortened by 2 bases and J by 2 bases, with 9 bases between the two germline ends. Germline CDR1 MNHEY, CDR2 SVGAGI. CDR3 nucleotides: TGTGCCAGCAGTTACGGGACACTCAACACTGAAGCTTTCTTT. It yields the protein CASSYGTLNTEAFF.

The V call is TRBV7-6, the J call TRBJ2-2; D not resolved. Germline CDR1 and CDR2: SGHVS and FNYEAQ. CDR3 length: 15 amino acids. The V and J ends lost 4 bases and 1 base respectively, with 10 bases between them. This CDR3 reads CASSSRNRNTGELFF. The CDR3 DNA follows: TGTGCCAGCAGCTCGCGCAACAGGAACACCGGGGAGCTGTTTTTT.

The chain is built from TRBV7-3 and TRBJ2-1, with no clear D. The CDR3 extends over 14 amino acids. The germline V and J ends were trimmed by 3 bases and 7 bases, with 13 bases remaining between them. CDR1 is SGHTA and CDR2 is FQGTGA in the germline V gene. CDR3 nucleotides: TGTGCCAGCAGCTTTGATCGTCTGGGGAATGAGCAGTTCTTC. This encodes CASSFDRLGNEQFF.

This clonotype was picked up a small number of times. The genes are TRBV2 and TRBJ1-1, with D hard to call. The germline V gene has CDR1 SNHLY and CDR2 FYNNEI. This CDR3 has 12 residues. V lost 4 bases to trimming and J lost 4 bases, with 7 bases between them. The CDR3 nucleotides read TGTGCCAGCAGTGGACGGACCACTGAAGCTTTCTTT. Protein sequence: CASSGRTTEAFF.

The CDR3 region has the DNA TGTGCCAGCAGCCCGACCGGGGCGCGGAGGACTGAAGCTTTCTTT. This gives the protein CASSPTGARRTEAFF. The rearrangement joins TRBV27 to TRBJ1-1; D perhaps matches TRBD1 (5 bases). The CDR3 totals 15 residues. V dropped 6 bases and J dropped 5 bases, with 19 bases sitting between them. Looked up from germline, CDR1 is MNHEY and CDR2 is SMNVEV (reference sequence).

The chain couples TRBV11-2 to TRBJ1-1, with 7 bases matching TRBD1. The CDR3 has 15 amino acids. CDR1 SGHAT and CDR2 FQNNGV come from the germline V gene. Trimming took 6 bases from V and 3 from J; bases not matched to a gene: 10. CDR3 region: CASRQTTGAYTEAFF. CDR3 DNA: TGTGCCAGCAGACAAACCACAGGGGCTTACACTGAAGCTTTCTTT.

This chain uses TRBV7-2 with TRBJ1-5; 7 bases are a match to TRBD1. After removal of 3 bases from V and 4 bases from J, the junction contained 3 bases not matched to a gene. The length of the CDR3 is 14 residues. CDR1 and CDR2 (germline): SGHTA, FQGNSA. CDR3 amino acids: CASSFTGVNQPQHF. The CDR3 nucleotides read TGTGCCAGCAGCTTTACAGGGGTAAATCAGCCCCAGCATTTT.

The J gene is TRBJ1-6, the V gene TRBV5-4, with 7 nucleotides matching TRBD1. CDR3 length: 14 residues. V was pared by 5 bases and J by 8 bases, with 7 bases of the junction left unmatched. Germline assignment: CDR1 SGHNT and CDR2 YYREEE (reference sequence). CDR3 region: CASRGDRVDSPLHF. As DNA, the CDR3 is TGTGCCAGCAGGGGCGACAGGGTTGATTCACCCCTCCACTTT.

The rearrangement uses TRBV20-1 and TRBJ2-5; D is uncertain. CDR1 DFQATT and CDR2 SNEGSKA come from the germline V gene (reference sequence). Trimming stripped 4 bases from V and 6 bases from J, with 15 bases between. This CDR3 comprises 13 residues. The DNA of the CDR3 is TGCAGTGCTATAGATGCCGCAATCAAGACCCAGTACTTC. Amino acids: CSAIDAAIKTQYF.